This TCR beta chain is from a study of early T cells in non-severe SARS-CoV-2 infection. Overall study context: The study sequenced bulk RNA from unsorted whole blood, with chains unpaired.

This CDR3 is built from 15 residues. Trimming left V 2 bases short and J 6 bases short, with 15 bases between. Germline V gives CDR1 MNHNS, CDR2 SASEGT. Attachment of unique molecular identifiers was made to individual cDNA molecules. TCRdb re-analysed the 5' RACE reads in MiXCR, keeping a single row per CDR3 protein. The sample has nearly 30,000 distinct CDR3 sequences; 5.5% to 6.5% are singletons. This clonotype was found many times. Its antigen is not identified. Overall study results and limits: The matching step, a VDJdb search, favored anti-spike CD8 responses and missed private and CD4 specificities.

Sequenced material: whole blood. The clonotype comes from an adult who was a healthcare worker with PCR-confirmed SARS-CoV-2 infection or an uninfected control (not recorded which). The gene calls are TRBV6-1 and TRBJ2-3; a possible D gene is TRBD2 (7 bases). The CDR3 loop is CASSEHIGGGDTQYF. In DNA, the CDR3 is TGTGCCAGCAGTGAACATATAGGGGGGGGCGATACGCAGTATTTT.